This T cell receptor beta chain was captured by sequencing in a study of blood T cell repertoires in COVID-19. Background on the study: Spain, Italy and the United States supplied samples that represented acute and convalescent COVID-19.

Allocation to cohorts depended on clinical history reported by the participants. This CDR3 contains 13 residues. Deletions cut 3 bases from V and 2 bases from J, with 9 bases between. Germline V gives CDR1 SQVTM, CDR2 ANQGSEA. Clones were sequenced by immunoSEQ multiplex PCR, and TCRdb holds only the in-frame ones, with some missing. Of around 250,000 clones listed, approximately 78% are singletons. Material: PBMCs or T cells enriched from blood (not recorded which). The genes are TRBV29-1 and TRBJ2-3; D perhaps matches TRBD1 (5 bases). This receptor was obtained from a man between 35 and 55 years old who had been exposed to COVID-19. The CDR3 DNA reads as TGCAGCGTTGATCAGGGAAACACAGATACGCAGTATTTT. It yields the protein CSVDQGNTDTQYF.